These 14 T cell receptor beta chains were sequenced from one sample in a study of cytomegalovirus exposure and HLA in healthy donors. 60 Vbeta and 13 Jbeta primers were used in PCR. Sequenced by immunoSEQ multiplex PCR; TCRdb stores in-frame clones only, minus some. The sample lists about 110,000 clones; 75% were seen once. Sequencing was done on a sample of PBMCs. The origin of the receptors is a male donor in good health and CMV-seropositive.

The chain has TRBV28 and TRBJ1-1; maybe TRBD1 (6 bases). This CDR3 is 15 amino acids long. Trimming took off 4 bases at V and 1 base at J, with 13 bases between the two ends. CDR1 and CDR2 from the germline V gene are MDHEN and SYDVKM. The CDR3 loop is CASSSPGTSNTEAFF. DNA for the CDR3: TGTGCCAGCAGTTCTCCCGGGACATCGAACACTGAAGCTTTCTTT.

This chain links TRBV4-3 with TRBJ2-2, with D unclear. Germline CDR1 is LGHNA and CDR2 is YSLEER. CDR3 size: 14 residues. Trimming stripped 0 bases from V and 5 bases from J, with 7 bases between. CDR3 residues: CASSQDFVTGELFF. The CDR3 bases are TGCGCCAGCAGCCAAGATTTCGTTACCGGGGAGCTGTTTTTT.

The V call is TRBV28, the J call TRBJ1-2, with a tentative D call TRBD1 (6 bases). This CDR3 spans 17 amino acids. V was shortened by 3 bases and J by 8 bases, with 25 bases between the two germline ends. The germline gives CDR1 MDHEN, CDR2 SYDVKM. CDR3 in DNA: TGTGCCAGCAGTTTTGGGGCATCCAGGGGACCTATAAACGGCTACACCTTC. It specifies CASSFGASRGPINGYTF.

The J gene is TRBJ2-6, the V gene TRBV7-2, with D possibly matching TRBD2 (6 bases). This CDR3 has 19 residues. The germline V gene has CDR1 SGHTA and CDR2 FQGNSA. The V and J ends lost 6 bases and 1 base respectively, with 22 bases between them. This CDR3 reads CASRRRGGRSVSGANVLTF. CDR3 sequence (DNA): TGTGCCAGCAGACGACGCGGAGGGCGTTCGGTATCTGGGGCCAACGTCCTGACTTTC.

The V call is TRBV27, the J call TRBJ2-3; TRBD2 matches 10 bases. Germline CDR1 MNHEY, CDR2 SMNVEV (reference sequence). This CDR3 has 15 amino acids. V lost 7 bases, J lost 6 bases, and 10 bases stayed unmatched. Here the CDR3 DNA reads TGTGCCAGCACCCTACGGTCGGGACTAGCGGATACGCAGTATTTT. It yields the protein CASTLRSGLADTQYF.

This clone was counted once. This chain connects TRBV5-6 to TRBJ2-1; possibly TRBD1 for D (5 bases). V was pared by 3 bases and J by 2 bases, with 18 bases between. Germline V gene sequence: CDR1 SGHDT, CDR2 YYEEEE. CDR3 length: 17 residues. CDR3 DNA sequence: TGTGCCAGCAGCTCCGGACAACGGCGTAATGCCTACAATGAGCAGTTCTTC. This translates into CASSSGQRRNAYNEQFF.

The chain combines TRBV9 with TRBJ2-1, with unresolved D. The CDR3 has 12 amino acids. The V end lost 0 bases, the J end lost 8 bases, and 6 bases lay between the germline ends. The germline CDR1 and CDR2 sequences are SGDLS and YYNGEE. For the CDR3, the DNA is TGTGCCAGCAGCGTAGATCGGGATGAGCAGTTCTTC. Its protein product is CASSVDRDEQFF. The entire variable domain, with the rest obtained from reference TRBV9 and TRBJ2-1, is as follows: DSGVTQTPKHLITATGQRVTLRCSPRSGDLSVYWYQQSLDQGLQFLIQYYNGEERAKGNILERFSAQQFPDLHSELNLSSLELGDSALYFCASSVDRDEQFFGPGTRLTVL.

The rearrangement links TRBV7-6 to TRBJ2-1; 9 bases agree with TRBD2. CDR3 length: 15 amino acids. Germline lookup yields CDR1 SGHVS and CDR2 FNYEAQ. The V gene end was trimmed by 4 bases and the J gene end by 6 bases; junction bases not matched to a gene: 7. CDR3 sequence: CASSWGLAAGNEQFF. The CDR3 DNA sequence: TGTGCCAGCAGCTGGGGACTAGCTGCCGGCAATGAGCAGTTCTTC.

The chain has TRBV4-1 and TRBJ2-6, with TRBD2 as a possible D gene (5 bases). V was shortened by 0 bases and J by 1 base, with 10 bases between the two germline ends. This CDR3 contains 17 residues. The V gene's germline CDR1 is MGHRA and CDR2 YSYEKL. DNA for the CDR3: TGCGCCAGCAGCCAAGATCGTTCGGGATCTGGGGCCAACGTCCTGACTTTC. Encoded protein: CASSQDRSGSGANVLTF.

As concerns this clone: A read error may account for a junction end that differs from germline. Other DNA sequences in the same sample also yield this CDR3. This rearrangement joins TRBV5-1 to TRBJ2-3, with a possible D match to TRBD2 (5 bases). Germline CDR1 is SGHRS and CDR2 is YFSETQ. The CDR3 spans 15 residues. The CDR3 DNA follows: TGCGCCAGCAGCTTGCATAGAGGGAGCACGGATACGCAGTATTTT. Translation gives CASSLHRGSTDTQYF. The full variable domain, with the rest looked up from reference TRBV5-1 and TRBJ2-3, is KAGVTQTPRYLIKTRGQQVTLSCSPISGHRSVSWYQQTPGQGLQFLFEYFSETQRNKGNFPGRFSGRQFSNSRSEMNVSTLELGDSALYLCASSLHRGSTDTQYFGPGTRLTVL.

This chain connects TRBV7-3 to TRBJ2-7; D is perhaps TRBD1 (6 bases). The germline V gene has CDR1 SGHTA and CDR2 FQGTGA. The V and J ends lost 5 bases and 6 bases respectively, with 14 bases between them. This CDR3 comprises 13 residues. CDR3: CASSQGGAGEQYF. The CDR3 coding sequence is TGTGCCAGCAGCCAAGGGGGTGCCGGCGAGCAGTACTTC.

DNA for the CDR3: TGTGCCAGCAGCTTAGGACCAGGGCGGGGGGAGCAGTACTTC. This translates into CASSLGPGRGEQYF. The rearrangement uses TRBV13 and TRBJ2-7, with 7 bases aligning to TRBD2. Germline V lookup: CDR1 PRHDT, CDR2 FYEKMQ (reference sequence). The CDR3 contains 14 residues. Losses at the gene ends were 0 bases for V and 7 bases for J; bases not matched to a gene: 6.

The rearrangement uses TRBV5-4 and TRBJ2-5, with 15 bases fitting TRBD2. Germline lookup yields CDR1 SGHNT and CDR2 YYREEE (reference sequence). The V and J ends lost 4 bases and 2 bases, in that order; junction bases with no gene match: 9. The CDR3 is 18 residues long. The CDR3 loop is CASSRGGTSGGLQETQYF. In nucleotides, the CDR3 is TGTGCCAGCAGCCGAGGGGGGACTAGCGGGGGGTTACAAGAGACCCAGTACTTC.

The chain carries TRBV19 and TRBJ1-4; TRBD1 agrees at 8 bases. Germline lookup yields CDR1 LNHDA and CDR2 SQIVND (reference sequence). The CDR3 consists of 16 residues. V gave up 5 bases and J gave up 6 bases; unmatched junction bases: 11. The CDR3 DNA reads as TGTGCCAGTAGTTTATCCACAGGGGGGGGAGATGAAAAACTGTTTTTT. Translated: CASSLSTGGGDEKLFF.